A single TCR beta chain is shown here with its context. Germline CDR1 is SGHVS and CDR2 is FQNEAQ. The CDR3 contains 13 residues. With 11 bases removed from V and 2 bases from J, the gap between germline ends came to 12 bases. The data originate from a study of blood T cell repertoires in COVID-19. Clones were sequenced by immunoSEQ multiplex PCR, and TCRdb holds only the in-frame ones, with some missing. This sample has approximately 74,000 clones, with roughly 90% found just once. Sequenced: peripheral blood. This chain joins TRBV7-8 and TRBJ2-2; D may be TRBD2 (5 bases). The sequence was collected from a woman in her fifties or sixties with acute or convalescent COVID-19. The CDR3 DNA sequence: TGTGCCGGGGAAGCGGAAAACACCGGGGAGCTGTTTTTT. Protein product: CAGEAENTGELFF.